Each of the 14 T cell receptor beta chains below was sequenced from the same sample in a study of shared T cell receptors in the human thymus. Here immunoSEQ multiplex PCR was the method, and the copy in TCRdb shows in-frame clones only, minus some. There are about 660,000 clones in the sample; more than 75% occur only once, and over 0.008% lies in the top ten. These same records also appear under a second study, on human thymus T cells.

Sequenced input: thymocytes. These receptor sequences come from a boy younger than two with a congenital heart defect.

The V gene is TRBV7-9, the J gene TRBJ2-2; 7 bases fit TRBD1. Germline lookup yields CDR1 SEHNR and CDR2 FQNEAQ (reference sequence). The CDR3 consists of 16 residues. The ends lost 6 bases at V and 2 bases at J; junction bases unmatched: 9. CDR3 in DNA: TGTGCCAGCAGTCCTACCGACAGGGCAAACACCGGGGAGCTGTTTTTT. This sequence encodes CASSPTDRANTGELFF.

This chain connects TRBV15 to TRBJ2-1, with 7 nucleotides matching TRBD2. With 5 bases clipped from V and 6 bases from J, the junction kept 7 bases outside the gene matches. The CDR3 consists of 14 residues. In germline, CDR1 is LNHNV, CDR2 YYDKDF (reference sequence). CDR3 DNA sequence: TGTGCCACCAGCTGGGGGGGACTACCCAATGAGCAGTTCTTC. Protein product: CATSWGGLPNEQFF. Looking up the rest from reference TRBV15 and TRBJ2-1 gives the full variable domain: DAMVIQNPRYQVTQFGKPVTLSCSQTLNHNVMYWYQQKSSQAPKLLFHYYDKDFNNEADTPDNFQSRRPNTSFCFLDIRSPGLGDTAMYLCATSWGGLPNEQFFGPGTRLTVL.

This chain links TRBV29-1 with TRBJ2-2; TRBD1 matches 8 bases. The germline V gene has CDR1 SQVTM and CDR2 ANQGSEA. Trimming removed 3 bases from V and 0 bases from J; junction bases left unmatched: 9. The CDR3 spans 17 residues. In DNA, the CDR3 is TGCAGCGTTGAGGTCAGGGGGCGGTTCGCGAACACCGGGGAGCTGTTTTTT. Protein: CSVEVRGRFANTGELFF.

In this sample, this clone turned up once. V is TRBV30 and J is TRBJ1-4, with D hard to call. Germline V gives CDR1 GTSNPN, CDR2 SVGIG (reference sequence). The germline V and J ends were trimmed by 3 bases and 0 bases, with 14 bases remaining between them. There are 16 residues in the CDR3. In DNA form, the CDR3 reads TGTGCCTGGAGGTTCCCCTCAGTGACAACTAATGAAAAACTGTTTTTT. It translates to CAWRFPSVTTNEKLFF.

The chain has TRBV2 and TRBJ1-2; the D is unclear. This CDR3 has 14 residues. V gave up 7 bases and J gave up 5 bases, with 17 bases separating them. Germline loops: CDR1 SNHLY, CDR2 FYNNEI. CDR3 amino acids: CASKSPRSEYGYTF. Written as DNA, the CDR3 is TGTGCCAGCAAAAGTCCTAGATCGGAGTATGGCTACACCTTC. Combining the CDR3 with reference TRBV2 and TRBJ1-2 gives the whole variable domain EPEVTQTPSHQVTQMGQEVILRCVPISNHLYFYWYRQILGQKVEFLVSFYNNEISEKSEIFDDQFSVERPDGSNFTLKIRSTKLEDSAMYFCASKSPRSEYGYTFGSGTRLTVV.

V is TRBV4-1 and J is TRBJ2-7, with 13 positions matching TRBD2. Looked up from germline, CDR1 is MGHRA and CDR2 is YSYEKL. J was trimmed by 0 bases and V by 0 bases; bases with no gene match: 8. This CDR3 comprises 19 residues. CDR3 amino acids: CASSQDWTSGSSPSYEQYF. In DNA, the CDR3 is TGCGCCAGCAGCCAAGATTGGACTAGCGGGAGTTCCCCCTCCTACGAGCAGTACTTC.

This clone was recorded only once. V and J are TRBV5-4 and TRBJ1-4, with a weak D call TRBD1 (5 bases). There are 14 residues in the CDR3. Between the trimmed V and J ends, which lost 0 bases and 6 bases, there was a span of 9 bases. The V gene's germline CDR1 is SGHNT and CDR2 YYREEE (reference sequence). The CDR3, as DNA: TGTGCCAGCAGCTTGGCGGGGGAGGATGAAAAACTGTTTTTT. This gives the protein CASSLAGEDEKLFF.

This chain connects TRBV5-6 to TRBJ2-3; 15 bases line up with TRBD2. The germline gives CDR1 SGHDT, CDR2 YYEEEE. The CDR3 has 17 residues. Trimming removed 1 base from V and 6 bases from J; junction bases left unmatched: 6. CDR3 DNA sequence: TGTGCCAGCAGCTTGAGCGGGACTAGCGGGAGGTTTGATACGCAGTATTTT. Encoded protein: CASSLSGTSGRFDTQYF.

The CDR3 DNA reads as TGTGCCAGCAGCGTGACCTGGGGGCGCTCCGATACGCAGTATTTT. It encodes CASSVTWGRSDTQYF. V is TRBV9 and J is TRBJ2-3; D is perhaps TRBD1 (6 bases). The CDR3 totals 15 residues. V lost 2 bases and J lost 6, with 16 bases in between. Germline lookup yields CDR1 SGDLS and CDR2 YYNGEE.

The J gene is TRBJ2-7, the V gene TRBV14; D is perhaps TRBD2 (6 bases). The V end was cut by 4 bases, the J end by 7 bases, with 8 bases between. The CDR3 is made up of 11 amino acids. The germline gives CDR1 SGHDN, CDR2 FVKESK. CDR3 sequence: CASSPGREQYF. CDR3 DNA sequence: TGTGCCAGCAGCCCTGGGAGGGAGCAGTACTTC. The variable domain in full, with the rest retrieved from reference TRBV14 and TRBJ2-7, is EAGVTQFPSHSVIEKGQTVTLRCDPISGHDNLYWYRRVMGKEIKFLLHFVKESKQDESGMPNNRFLAERTGGTYSTLKVQPAELEDSGVYFCASSPGREQYFGPGTRLTVT.

The chain employs TRBV25-1 and TRBJ1-1; D unresolved. Germline lookup yields CDR1 MGHDK and CDR2 SYGVNS. The CDR3 consists of 15 residues. Between the trimmed V and J ends, which lost 2 bases and 3 bases, there was a span of 13 bases. Here the CDR3 reads CASSEPMGSDTEAFF. CDR3 nucleotide sequence: TGTGCCAGCAGTGAACCAATGGGCAGTGACACTGAAGCTTTCTTT.

The V and J genes are TRBV14 and TRBJ2-7, with D possibly matching TRBD1 (6 bases). Trimming stripped 4 bases from V and 1 base from J, with 14 bases between. The CDR3 has 15 amino acids. The germline V gene has CDR1 SGHDN and CDR2 FVKESK. The CDR3 nucleotides are TGTGCCAGCAGCCCCGGGGCAGGGGCATCCTACGAGCAGTACTTC. This gives the protein CASSPGAGASYEQYF.

This clone was detected once. J is TRBJ2-4 and V is TRBV11-3; no reliable D call. Trimming took off 5 bases at V and 8 bases at J, with 25 bases between the two ends. Germline values: CDR1 SGHNT, CDR2 YENEEA. The CDR3 is 17 amino acids. This CDR3 reads CASSMPPIDTRKDIQYF. DNA for the CDR3: TGTGCCAGCAGCATGCCCCCGATAGACACTCGGAAGGACATTCAGTACTTC.

The chain is built from TRBV14 and TRBJ2-5; D might be TRBD1 (5 bases). CDR1 SGHDN and CDR2 FVKESK come from the germline V gene. The CDR3 covers 15 residues. V was shortened by 2 bases and J by 0 bases, with 10 bases between the two germline ends. The CDR3 spells CASSQLRDYQETQYF. CDR3 DNA: TGTGCCAGCAGCCAACTCAGGGATTACCAAGAGACCCAGTACTTC.